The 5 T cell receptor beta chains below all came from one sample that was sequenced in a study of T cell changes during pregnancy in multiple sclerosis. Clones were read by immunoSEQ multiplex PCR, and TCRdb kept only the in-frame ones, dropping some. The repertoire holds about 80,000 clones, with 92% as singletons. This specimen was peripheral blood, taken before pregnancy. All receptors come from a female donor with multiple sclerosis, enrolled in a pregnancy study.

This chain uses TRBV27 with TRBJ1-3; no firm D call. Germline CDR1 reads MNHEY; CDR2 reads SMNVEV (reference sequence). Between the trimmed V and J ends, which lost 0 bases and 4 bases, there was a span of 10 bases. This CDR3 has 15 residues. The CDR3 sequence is CASSLSREAGNTIYF. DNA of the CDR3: TGTGCCAGCAGTTTATCTCGGGAAGCGGGAAACACCATATATTTT.

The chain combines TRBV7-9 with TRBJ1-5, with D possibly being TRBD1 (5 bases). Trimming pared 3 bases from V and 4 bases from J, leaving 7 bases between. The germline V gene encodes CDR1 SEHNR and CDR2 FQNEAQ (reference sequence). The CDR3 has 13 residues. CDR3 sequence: CASSLTDNQPQHF. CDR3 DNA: TGTGCCAGCAGCTTGACAGATAATCAGCCCCAGCATTTT.

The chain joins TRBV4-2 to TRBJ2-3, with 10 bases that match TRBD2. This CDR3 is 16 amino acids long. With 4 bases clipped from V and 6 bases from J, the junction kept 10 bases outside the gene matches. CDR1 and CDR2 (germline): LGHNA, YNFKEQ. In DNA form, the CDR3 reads TGTGCCAGCAGCCCGGGCTGGTCTAGCGGGGGTGATACGCAGTATTTT. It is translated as CASSPGWSSGGDTQYF.

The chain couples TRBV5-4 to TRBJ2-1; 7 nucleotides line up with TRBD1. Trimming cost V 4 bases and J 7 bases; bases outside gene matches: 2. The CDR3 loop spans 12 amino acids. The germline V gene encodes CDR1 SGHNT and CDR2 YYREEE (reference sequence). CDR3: CASSKDRNEQFF. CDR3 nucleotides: TGTGCCAGCAGCAAGGACAGGAATGAGCAGTTCTTC.

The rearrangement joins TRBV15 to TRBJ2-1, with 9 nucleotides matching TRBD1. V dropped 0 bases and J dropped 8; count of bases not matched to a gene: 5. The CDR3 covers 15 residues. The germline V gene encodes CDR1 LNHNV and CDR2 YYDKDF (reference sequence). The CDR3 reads CATSRDTGQGYEQFF. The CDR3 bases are TGTGCCACCAGCAGAGATACGGGACAGGGTTATGAGCAGTTCTTC.